This entry lists 21 T cell receptor beta chains sequenced from one sample in a study of human T cells and chemical hapten exposure. The time point here: pre-sensitization, week 0. Stated treatment: therapeutic diphenylcyclopropenone sensitization with weekly scalp DPC. TCRdb ran MiXCR on the RACE reads and lists one entry per CDR3 protein. The top ten hold around 3.1% of the sample, which has roughly 100,000 distinct CDR3 sequences, 10% to 11% seen once. The sample consisted of whole blood, taken in connection with sensitization to the hapten diphenylcyclopropenone (DPC). These receptor sequences come from a woman in her sixties or seventies with alopecia areata. Some clones in this sample may be carry-over from other donors' samples.

The chain combines TRBV6-1 with TRBJ2-5; 7 bases agree with TRBD1. Trimming at V came to 8 bases and at J to 1 base, leaving 4 bases not matched to a gene. Germline CDR1 reads MNHNS; CDR2 reads SASEGT. The CDR3 extends over 13 amino acids. As DNA, the CDR3 is TGTGCCAGCTCAGGACAGGCCCAAGAGACCCAGTACTTC. It translates to CASSGQAQETQYF.

At least ten counts were recorded for this clonotype. The V call is TRBV9, the J call TRBJ1-2; no definite D call. The V end lost 0 bases, the J end lost 3 bases, and 12 bases lay between the germline ends. The CDR3 totals 15 residues. Germline assignment: CDR1 SGDLS and CDR2 YYNGEE. CDR3 sequence (DNA): TGTGCCAGCAGCGTAGACACAGCGAAACACTATGGCTACACCTTC. The encoded protein is CASSVDTAKHYGYTF. Filled out from reference TRBV9 and TRBJ1-2, the complete variable domain reads DSGVTQTPKHLITATGQRVTLRCSPRSGDLSVYWYQQSLDQGLQFLIQYYNGEERAKGNILERFSAQQFPDLHSELNLSSLELGDSALYFCASSVDTAKHYGYTFGSGTRLTVV.

This clonotype was recorded many times. This chain joins TRBV5-8 and TRBJ1-3, with D hard to call. The V end lost 4 bases, the J end lost 3 bases, and 5 bases lay between the germline ends. The length of the CDR3 is 12 residues. CDR1 and CDR2 from the germline V gene are SGHTS and YDEGEE. The chain's CDR3 is CASSQYGNTIYF. The CDR3 nucleotides are TGTGCCAGCAGCCAGTATGGAAACACCATATATTTT. The variable domain in full, with the rest retrieved from reference TRBV5-8 and TRBJ1-3, is EAGVTQSPTHLIKTRGQQATLRCSPISGHTSVYWYQQALGLGLQFLLWYDEGEERNRGNFPPRFSGRQFPNYSSELNVNALELEDSALYLCASSQYGNTIYFGEGSWLTVV.

V usage is TRBV30 and J usage is TRBJ1-2; D unclear. This CDR3 has 12 amino acids. Germline-derived CDR1 and CDR2 are GTSNPN and SVGIG (reference sequence). Trimming took off 3 bases at V and 6 bases at J, with 11 bases between the two ends. This CDR3 is CAWSATFDGYTF. The CDR3 DNA reads as TGTGCCTGGAGCGCAACCTTTGATGGCTACACCTTC.

This clonotype was counted at least ten times. The V and J genes are TRBV20-1 and TRBJ2-7, with D possibly matching TRBD2 (6 bases). CDR1 is DFQATT and CDR2 is SNEGSKA in the germline V gene (reference sequence). The V gene lost 4 bases and the J gene lost 3 bases, with 13 bases spanning the gap. The CDR3 loop spans 13 amino acids. The CDR3, as DNA: TGCAGTGCTACCGGGGGTTTTAGCTACGAGCAGTACTTC. Its translation: CSATGGFSYEQYF.

This clonotype occurred many times. The gene calls are TRBV5-1 and TRBJ2-1, with 12 bases that match TRBD2. After removal of 1 base from V and 8 bases from J, the junction contained 7 bases not matched to a gene. The CDR3 spans 16 residues. Germline assignment: CDR1 SGHRS and CDR2 YFSETQ. The CDR3 DNA is TGCGCCAGCAGCTTGCTAGCGGGGGGGCCCTCCGATGAGCAGTTCTTC. Its translation is CASSLLAGGPSDEQFF.

The chain combines TRBV20-1 with TRBJ1-4; TRBD1 aligns across 9 bases. This CDR3 is 16 amino acids long. After removal of 0 bases from V and 2 bases from J, the junction contained 4 bases not matched to a gene. Germline CDR1 DFQATT, CDR2 SNEGSKA (reference sequence). The CDR3 nucleotides are TGCAGTGCTAGAGATCTACAGGGGGCGACTAATGAAAAACTGTTTTTT. Residues: CSARDLQGATNEKLFF.

This clonotype was recorded a few times. V is TRBV7-6 and J is TRBJ1-4; D is uncertain. Deletions cut 5 bases from V and 5 bases from J, with 18 bases between. The CDR3 totals 16 residues. Germline V gene sequence: CDR1 SGHVS, CDR2 FNYEAQ. The CDR3 sequence is CASSPPGQQGNEKLFF. The CDR3 bases are TGTGCCAGCAGCCCCCCGGGCCAGCAAGGGAATGAAAAACTGTTTTTT.

This clonotype was detected a few times. This chain links TRBV12-3 or TRBV12-4 with TRBJ2-1, with 8 positions matching TRBD2. The CDR3 totals 17 residues. Trimming removed 5 bases from V and 0 bases from J; junction bases left unmatched: 9. The CDR3 loop reads CASSKMAGGHSYNEQFF. The CDR3 region has the DNA TGTGCCAGCAGTAAGATGGCGGGGGGCCACTCCTACAATGAGCAGTTCTTC.

This clonotype appeared many times. V is TRBV7-2 and J is TRBJ2-1, with D maybe TRBD2 (6 bases). The CDR3 has 15 residues. Trimming took 1 base from V and 5 from J, leaving 12 bases between them. In germline, CDR1 is SGHTA, CDR2 FQGNSA. In DNA, the CDR3 is TGTGCCAGCAGCTTAGATGTGGGGGGTCACAATGAGCAGTTCTTC. Translated, it gives CASSLDVGGHNEQFF.

This clonotype was found many times. This sequence joins TRBV3-1 and TRBJ2-3; D uncertain. This CDR3 is built from 11 residues. Trimming removed 4 bases at V and 7 bases at J, with 6 bases between. The germline V gene encodes CDR1 LGHDT and CDR2 YNNKEL (reference sequence). The DNA of the CDR3 is TGTGCCAGCAGCCTAACCCATACGCAGTATTTT. It codes for CASSLTHTQYF.

The genes are TRBV3-1 and TRBJ1-4; D not resolved. This CDR3 region has 15 residues. CDR1 and CDR2 (germline): LGHDT, YNNKEL (reference sequence). V lost 4 bases and J 0 bases, leaving 9 bases between the germline ends. The CDR3: CASSRPAATNEKLFF. DNA for the CDR3: TGTGCCAGCAGCCGCCCGGCGGCAACTAATGAAAAACTGTTTTTT.

The chain has TRBV24-1 and TRBJ2-7; unclear D gene. Trimming removed 7 bases from V and 1 base from J, with 13 bases in between. Germline values: CDR1 KGHDR, CDR2 SFDVKD. This CDR3 has 14 amino acids. The CDR3, as DNA: TGTGCCACCAGCGACCGCCGAAAGTCCTACGAGCAGTACTTC. Amino acids: CATSDRRKSYEQYF.

The CDR3 sequence is CASDPLGVMNTEAFF. As DNA, the CDR3 is TGTGCCAGCGATCCGTTGGGGGTCATGAACACTGAAGCTTTCTTT. The genes are TRBV6-5 and TRBJ1-1, with D possibly matching TRBD1 (5 bases). Germline V gene sequence: CDR1 MNHEY, CDR2 SVGAGI. With 8 bases removed from V and 0 bases from J, the gap between germline ends came to 16 bases. CDR3 length equals 15 residues.

This clonotype occurred many times. The genes are TRBV29-1 and TRBJ2-2; D uncertain. CDR1 and CDR2 (germline): SQVTM, ANQGSEA. V was shortened by 4 bases and J by 0 bases, with 3 bases between the two germline ends. This CDR3 is built from 12 residues. The DNA of the CDR3 is TGCAGCGTTGGCCCGAACACCGGGGAGCTGTTTTTT. Protein: CSVGPNTGELFF.

This clonotype was seen many times. CDR3: CASRLVNGPQHF. CDR3 DNA: TGTGCCAGCAGACTCGTCAACGGGCCCCAGCATTTT. The chain is built from TRBV2 and TRBJ1-5, with D unclear. The CDR3 consists of 12 residues. V was cut by 6 bases and J by 9 bases, with 12 bases left in between. Germline loops: CDR1 SNHLY, CDR2 FYNNEI.

This clonotype turned up a few times. V is TRBV14 and J is TRBJ2-1, with D unresolved. The CDR3 runs to 15 residues. V lost 0 bases and J lost 1, with 7 bases in between. Germline CDR1 is SGHDN and CDR2 is FVKESK. The CDR3, as DNA: TGTGCCAGCAGCCAAGATTGGAAATCCTACAATGAGCAGTTCTTC. This gives the protein CASSQDWKSYNEQFF.

This clonotype was seen a handful of times. This chain joins TRBV20-1 and TRBJ2-4; 13 nucleotides line up with TRBD2. With 6 bases clipped from V and 5 bases from J, the junction kept 1 base outside the gene matches. This CDR3 has 13 residues. The germline gives CDR1 DFQATT, CDR2 SNEGSKA (reference sequence). The DNA of the CDR3 is TGCAGTGCAGGGACTAGCGGGGAAAACATTCAGTACTTC. It encodes CSAGTSGENIQYF.

This clonotype appeared many times. The chain links TRBV20-1 to TRBJ2-5, with 9 bases fitting TRBD1. In germline, CDR1 is DFQATT, CDR2 SNEGSKA (reference sequence). Unmatched junction bases numbered 2, after V lost 6 bases and J lost 0 bases. The length of the CDR3 is 13 residues. The CDR3 reads CSADRGHQETQYF. DNA of the CDR3: TGCAGTGCGGACAGGGGACACCAAGAGACCCAGTACTTC.

The chain uses TRBV29-1 and TRBJ1-1, with 10 bases lining up with TRBD1. CDR1 and CDR2 from the germline V gene are SQVTM and ANQGSEA. The CDR3 is 14 amino acids. Germline trimming cut 6 bases from V and 4 bases from J; bases unmatched to any gene: 8. The CDR3 spells CSVGPGTGATEAFF. The CDR3 DNA is TGCAGCGTGGGACCCGGGACAGGGGCCACTGAAGCTTTCTTT.

This clonotype was counted many times. The chain joins TRBV5-6 to TRBJ1-1; D gene uncertain. Per the germline V gene, CDR1 is SGHDT and CDR2 is YYEEEE. The CDR3 loop spans 20 amino acids. V was clipped by 2 bases and J by 3 bases, with 29 bases between them. Here the CDR3 reads CASSLPSGFGEYARHTEAFF. The CDR3 DNA follows: TGTGCCAGCAGCTTACCTTCGGGGTTCGGGGAGTACGCCCGGCACACTGAAGCTTTCTTT.